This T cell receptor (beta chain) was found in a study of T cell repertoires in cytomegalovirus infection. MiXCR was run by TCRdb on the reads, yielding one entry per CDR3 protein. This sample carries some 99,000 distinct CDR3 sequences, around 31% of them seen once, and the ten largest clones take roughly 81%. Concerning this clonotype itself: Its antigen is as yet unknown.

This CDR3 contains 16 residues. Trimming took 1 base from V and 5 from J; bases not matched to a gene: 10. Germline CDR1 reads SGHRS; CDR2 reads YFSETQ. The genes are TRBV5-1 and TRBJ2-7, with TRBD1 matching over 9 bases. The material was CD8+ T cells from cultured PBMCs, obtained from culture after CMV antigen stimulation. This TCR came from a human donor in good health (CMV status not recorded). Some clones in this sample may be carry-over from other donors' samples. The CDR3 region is CASSLFLQGAGNEQYF. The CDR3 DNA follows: TGCGCCAGCAGCTTGTTTTTACAGGGGGCAGGGAACGAGCAGTACTTC.